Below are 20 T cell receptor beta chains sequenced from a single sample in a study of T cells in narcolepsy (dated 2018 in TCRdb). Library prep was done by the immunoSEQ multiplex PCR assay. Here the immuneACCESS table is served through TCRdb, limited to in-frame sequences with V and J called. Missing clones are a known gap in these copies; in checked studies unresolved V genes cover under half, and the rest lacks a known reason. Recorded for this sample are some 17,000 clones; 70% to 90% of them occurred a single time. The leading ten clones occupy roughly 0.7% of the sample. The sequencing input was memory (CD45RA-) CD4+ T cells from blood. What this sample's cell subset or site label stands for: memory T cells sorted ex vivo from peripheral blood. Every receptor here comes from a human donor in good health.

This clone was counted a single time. The CDR3 DNA is TGTGCCAGCAGCCAAGATCCTCAGGGGAGAGACACTGAAGCTTTCTTT. This codes for CASSQDPQGRDTEAFF. The rearrangement links TRBV4-2 to TRBJ1-1; possible D gene TRBD1, 6 bases. The CDR3 runs 16 residues. V lost 0 bases to trimming and J lost 3 bases, with 14 bases between them. Germline V CDR1 and CDR2: LGHNA, YNFKEQ.

The CDR3 sequence: CASSQDAAGVVKNIQYF. In DNA, the CDR3 is TGTGCCAGCAGCCAAGATGCAGCGGGAGTCGTCAAAAACATTCAGTACTTC. The gene calls are TRBV14 and TRBJ2-4; 8 bases are shared with TRBD2. Per germline, CDR1 SGHDN and CDR2 FVKESK. After removal of 0 bases from V and 3 bases from J, the junction contained 7 bases not matched to a gene. The CDR3 has 17 residues.

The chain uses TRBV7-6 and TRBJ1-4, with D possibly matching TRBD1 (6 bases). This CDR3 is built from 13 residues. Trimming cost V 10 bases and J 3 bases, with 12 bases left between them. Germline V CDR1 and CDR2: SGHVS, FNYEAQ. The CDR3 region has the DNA TGTGCCACCAACAGGGAGGCTAATGAAAAACTGTTTTTT. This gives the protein CATNREANEKLFF.

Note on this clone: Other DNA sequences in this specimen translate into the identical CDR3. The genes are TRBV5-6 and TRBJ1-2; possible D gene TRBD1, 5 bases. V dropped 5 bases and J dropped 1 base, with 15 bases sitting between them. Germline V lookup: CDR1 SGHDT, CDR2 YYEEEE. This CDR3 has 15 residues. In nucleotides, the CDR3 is TGTGCCAGCAGTATGGTGGGGGAACTTAACTATGGCTACACCTTC. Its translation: CASSMVGELNYGYTF.

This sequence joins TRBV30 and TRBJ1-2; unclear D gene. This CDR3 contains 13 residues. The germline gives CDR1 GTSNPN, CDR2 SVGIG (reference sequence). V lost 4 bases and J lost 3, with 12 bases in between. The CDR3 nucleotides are TGTGCCTGGAATTCTCTGCGCCACTATGGCTACACCTTC. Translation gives CAWNSLRHYGYTF.

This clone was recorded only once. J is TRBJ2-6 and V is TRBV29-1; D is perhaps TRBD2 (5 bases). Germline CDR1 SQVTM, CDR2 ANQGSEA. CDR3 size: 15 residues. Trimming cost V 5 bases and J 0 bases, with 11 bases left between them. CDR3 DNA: TGCAGCGTTAAAAGCGGCAGCTCTGGGGCCAACGTCCTGACTTTC. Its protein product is CSVKSGSSGANVLTF.

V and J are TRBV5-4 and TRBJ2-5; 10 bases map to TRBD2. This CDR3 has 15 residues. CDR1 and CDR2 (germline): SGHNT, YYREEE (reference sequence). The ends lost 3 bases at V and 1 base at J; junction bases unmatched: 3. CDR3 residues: CASSSSGGGQETQYF. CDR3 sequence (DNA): TGTGCCAGCAGCTCAAGCGGGGGGGGCCAAGAGACCCAGTACTTC. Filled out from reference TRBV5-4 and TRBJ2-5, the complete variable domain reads ETGVTQSPTHLIKTRGQQVTLRCSSQSGHNTVSWYQQALGQGPQFIFQYYREEENGRGNFPPRFSGLQFPNYSSELNVNALELDDSALYLCASSSSGGGQETQYFGPGTRLLVL.

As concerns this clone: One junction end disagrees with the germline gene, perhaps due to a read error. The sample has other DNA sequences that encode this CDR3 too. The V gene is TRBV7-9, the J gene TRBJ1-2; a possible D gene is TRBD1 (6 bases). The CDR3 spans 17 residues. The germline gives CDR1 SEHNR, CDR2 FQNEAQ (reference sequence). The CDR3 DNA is TGCGCCAGCAGCTCAGACAGGCTGACCGAAGCTAACTATGGCTACACCTTC. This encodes CASSSDRLTEANYGYTF.

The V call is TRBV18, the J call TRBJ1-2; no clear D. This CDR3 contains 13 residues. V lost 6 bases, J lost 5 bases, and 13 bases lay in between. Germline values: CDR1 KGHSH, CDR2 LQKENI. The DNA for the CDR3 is TGTGCCAGCTCCCCCGGTGCCGGATATGGCTACACCTTC. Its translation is CASSPGAGYGYTF.

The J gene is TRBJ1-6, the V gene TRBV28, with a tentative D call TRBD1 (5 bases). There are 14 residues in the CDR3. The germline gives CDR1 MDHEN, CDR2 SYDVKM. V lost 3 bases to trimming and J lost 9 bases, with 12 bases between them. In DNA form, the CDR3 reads TGTGCCAGCAGTTTGGCAGGGCTCCTTTCACCCCTCCACTTT. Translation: CASSLAGLLSPLHF.

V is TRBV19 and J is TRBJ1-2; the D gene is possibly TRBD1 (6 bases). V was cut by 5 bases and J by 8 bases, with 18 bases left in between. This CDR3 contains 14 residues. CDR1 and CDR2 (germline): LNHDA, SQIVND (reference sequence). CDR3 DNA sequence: TGTGCCAGTAGTCAGCAACAGGGTGATTGGGGCTACACCTTC. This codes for CASSQQQGDWGYTF.

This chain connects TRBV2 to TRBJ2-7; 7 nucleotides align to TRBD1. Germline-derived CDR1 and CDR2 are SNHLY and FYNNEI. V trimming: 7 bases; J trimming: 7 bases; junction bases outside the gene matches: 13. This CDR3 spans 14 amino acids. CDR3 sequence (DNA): TGTGCCAGCACCCTAATCCAGACAGGGAATGAGCAGTACTTC. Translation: CASTLIQTGNEQYF.

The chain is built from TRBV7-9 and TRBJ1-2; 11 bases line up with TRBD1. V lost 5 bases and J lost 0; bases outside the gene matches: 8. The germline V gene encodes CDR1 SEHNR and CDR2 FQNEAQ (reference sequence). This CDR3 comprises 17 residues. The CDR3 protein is CASSRGGQGVPNYGYTF. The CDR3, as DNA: TGTGCCAGCAGCAGAGGGGGACAGGGGGTTCCTAACTATGGCTACACCTTC.

The CDR3 nucleotides read TGTGCCAGCAGTGAACAGGCGGGAACTCTAGAGACCCAGTACTTC. It translates to CASSEQAGTLETQYF. The V call is TRBV6-1, the J call TRBJ2-5; D is possibly TRBD2 (6 bases). This CDR3 has 15 residues. V lost 2 bases and J lost 4, with 14 bases in between. In germline, CDR1 is MNHNS, CDR2 SASEGT.

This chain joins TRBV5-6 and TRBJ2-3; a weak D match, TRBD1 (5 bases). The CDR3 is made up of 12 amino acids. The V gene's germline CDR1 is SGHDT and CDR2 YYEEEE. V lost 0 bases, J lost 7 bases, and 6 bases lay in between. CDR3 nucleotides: TGTGCCAGCAGCTTGGGACAGTATACGCAGTATTTT. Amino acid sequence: CASSLGQYTQYF. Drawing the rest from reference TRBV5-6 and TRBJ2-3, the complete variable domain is DAGVTQSPTHLIKTRGQQVTLRCSPKSGHDTVSWYQQALGQGPQFIFQYYEEEERQRGNFPDRFSGHQFPNYSSELNVNALLLGDSALYLCASSLGQYTQYFGPGTRLTVL.

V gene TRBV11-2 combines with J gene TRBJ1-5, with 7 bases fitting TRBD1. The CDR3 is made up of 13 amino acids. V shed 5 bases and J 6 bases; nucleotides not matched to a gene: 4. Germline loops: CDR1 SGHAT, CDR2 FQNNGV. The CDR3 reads CASSQGGIQPQHF. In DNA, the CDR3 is TGTGCCAGCAGCCAGGGGGGGATTCAGCCCCAGCATTTT.

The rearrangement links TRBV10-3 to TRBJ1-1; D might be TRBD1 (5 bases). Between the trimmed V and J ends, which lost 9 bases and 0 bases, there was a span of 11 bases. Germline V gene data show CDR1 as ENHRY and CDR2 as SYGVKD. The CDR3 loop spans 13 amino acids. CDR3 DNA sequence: TGTGCCATGGGCAGGGAATTGAACACTGAAGCTTTCTTT. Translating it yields CAMGRELNTEAFF.

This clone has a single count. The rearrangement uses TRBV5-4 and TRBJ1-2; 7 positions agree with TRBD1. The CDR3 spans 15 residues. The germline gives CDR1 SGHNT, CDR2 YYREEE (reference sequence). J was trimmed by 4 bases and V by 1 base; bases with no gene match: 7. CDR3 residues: CASSLSSGGFYGYTF. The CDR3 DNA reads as TGTGCCAGCAGCTTGTCGTCAGGGGGATTCTATGGCTACACCTTC.

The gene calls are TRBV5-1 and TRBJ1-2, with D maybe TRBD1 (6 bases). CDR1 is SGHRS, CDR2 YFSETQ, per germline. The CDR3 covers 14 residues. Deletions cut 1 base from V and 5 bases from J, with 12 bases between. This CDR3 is CASSLSGGEYGYTF. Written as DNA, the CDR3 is TGCGCCAGCAGCTTGTCGGGGGGCGAGTATGGCTACACCTTC.

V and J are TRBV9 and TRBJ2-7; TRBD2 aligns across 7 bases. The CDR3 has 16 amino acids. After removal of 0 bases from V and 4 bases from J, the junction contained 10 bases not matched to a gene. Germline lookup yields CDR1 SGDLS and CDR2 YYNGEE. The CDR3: CASSVGQAGPQYEQYF. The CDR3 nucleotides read TGTGCCAGCAGCGTAGGGCAAGCGGGGCCCCAATACGAGCAGTACTTC. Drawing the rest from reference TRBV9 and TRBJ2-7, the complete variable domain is DSGVTQTPKHLITATGQRVTLRCSPRSGDLSVYWYQQSLDQGLQFLIQYYNGEERAKGNILERFSAQQFPDLHSELNLSSLELGDSALYFCASSVGQAGPQYEQYFGPGTRLTVT.